The following is a T cell receptor beta chain sequence with its context. The record originates from a study of OX40 agonist ivuxolimab in advanced cancers. V lost 4 bases and J lost 7, with 30 bases in between. CDR3 length equals 19 residues. The germline gives CDR1 SGHDT, CDR2 YYEEEE. Method: immunoSEQ multiplex PCR; TCRdb's copy keeps in-frame clones and lacks some. The table lists 30,000 to 40,000 clones, approximately 89% of them singletons. This specimen consisted of CD4+ or CD8+ T cells sorted from blood, obtained in a trial of the OX40 agonist ivuxolimab. The TCR was taken from an adult with an advanced solid tumor such as melanoma, head and neck, liver or kidney cancer. The chain recombines TRBV5-6 with TRBJ2-1; D unclear. The CDR3: CASSPTRTPPNPYGNEQFF. The CDR3 DNA is TGTGCCAGCAGCCCGACTCGGACGCCTCCTAACCCCTACGGGAATGAGCAGTTCTTC.